Listed below are T cell receptor beta chains from one sample, sequenced in a study of shared clonotypes between healthy human individuals. Here immunoSEQ multiplex PCR was the method, and the copy in TCRdb shows in-frame clones only, minus some. The repertoire includes under 2,500,000 clones, 90% to 96% of them detected once, and around 0.13% sits in the top ten. Sequences were obtained from naive CD4+ T cells sorted from blood. The receptor source for this set is a man in his late teens or twenties in good health. Both conserved end residues are trimmed from each CDR3. Each record gives: CDR3 protein, clone size, V gene, CDR3 length. For some rows the clone size is stated as once, few or many, or as a class when expanded; others skip it.

cdr3_aa: SVVRAGETQY; clone_size: -; v_call: TRBV29-1; cdr3_length: 10
cdr3_aa: ASSQTDTQY; clone_size: -; v_call: TRBV25-1; cdr3_length: 9
cdr3_aa: ASSDSGTTGYGYT; clone_size: -; v_call: TRBV7-2; cdr3_length: 13
cdr3_aa: ATSRTVNSPLH; clone_size: -; v_call: TRBV15; cdr3_length: 11
cdr3_aa: ASSRGTKTYEQY; clone_size: -; v_call: TRBV6-1; cdr3_length: 12
cdr3_aa: ASSVDPGYEQY; clone_size: -; v_call: TRBV5-1; cdr3_length: 11
cdr3_aa: ASSLGTSSNQPQH; clone_size: -; v_call: TRBV5-4; cdr3_length: 13
cdr3_aa: ASSVALAEDGYEQY; clone_size: -; v_call: TRBV9; cdr3_length: 14
cdr3_aa: ASIGSDRGGYEQY; clone_size: once; v_call: TRBV6-1; cdr3_length: 13
cdr3_aa: ASSLSSGRTYEQY; clone_size: -; v_call: TRBV7-9; cdr3_length: 13
cdr3_aa: ASRLQGTDTQY; clone_size: -; v_call: TRBV7-3; cdr3_length: 11
cdr3_aa: ASSLLGSPLH; clone_size: -; v_call: TRBV6-5; cdr3_length: 10
cdr3_aa: SVRSGTGGPYYEQY; clone_size: -; v_call: TRBV29-1; cdr3_length: 14
cdr3_aa: ATSGWTSGRGEQY; clone_size: -; v_call: TRBV15; cdr3_length: 13
cdr3_aa: ASSPVRRVGEKLF; clone_size: -; v_call: TRBV5-1; cdr3_length: 13
cdr3_aa: ASSESGRSLVDEQY; clone_size: -; v_call: TRBV10-1; cdr3_length: 14
cdr3_aa: ASSFEGRSTDTQY; clone_size: -; v_call: TRBV11-2; cdr3_length: 13